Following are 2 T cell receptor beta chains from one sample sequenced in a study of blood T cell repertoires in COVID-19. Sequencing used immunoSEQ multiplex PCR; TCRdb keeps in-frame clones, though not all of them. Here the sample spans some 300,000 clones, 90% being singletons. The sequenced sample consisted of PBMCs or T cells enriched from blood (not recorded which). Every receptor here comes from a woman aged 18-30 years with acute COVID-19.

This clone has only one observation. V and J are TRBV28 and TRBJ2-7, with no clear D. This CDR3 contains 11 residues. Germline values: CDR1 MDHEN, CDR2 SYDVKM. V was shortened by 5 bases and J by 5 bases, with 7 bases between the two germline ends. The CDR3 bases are TGTGCCAGCAGTCCACGGGACGAGCAGTACTTC. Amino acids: CASSPRDEQYF.

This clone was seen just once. DNA for the CDR3: TGTGCCAGCTCCCGAGACAGTCTAACAGATACGCAGTATTTT. Its translation is CASSRDSLTDTQYF. This rearrangement joins TRBV18 to TRBJ2-3; D is perhaps TRBD1 (5 bases). This CDR3 is 14 amino acids long. In germline, CDR1 is KGHSH, CDR2 LQKENI. V dropped 6 bases and J dropped 3 bases, with 13 bases sitting between them. The full variable domain, its missing parts supplied by reference TRBV18 and TRBJ2-3, is NAGVMQNPRHLVRRRGQEARLRCSPMKGHSHVYWYRQLPEEGLKFMVYLQKENIIDESGMPKERFSAEFPKEGPSILRIQQVVRGDSAAYFCASSRDSLTDTQYFGPGTRLTVL.